The 25 T cell receptor beta chains in this list originate from one sample, sequenced in a study of early T cells in non-severe SARS-CoV-2 infection. TCRdb reanalysed the 5' RACE reads using MiXCR and keeps one entry per CDR3 protein. Of approximately 62,000 distinct CDR3 sequences listed, 12% are singletons. Material: whole blood. The receptors were gathered from an adult who was a healthcare worker with PCR-confirmed SARS-CoV-2 infection or an uninfected control (not recorded which).

This clonotype showed up just a few times. J is TRBJ2-1 and V is TRBV5-5, with D perhaps assigned TRBD1 or TRBD2 (5 bases each). V was shortened by 4 bases and J by 4 bases, with 15 bases between the two germline ends. The CDR3 is made up of 15 amino acids. Germline lookup yields CDR1 SGHKS and CDR2 YYEKEE (reference sequence). The CDR3 sequence is CASSRDPSRYNEQFF. Written as DNA, the CDR3 is TGTGCCAGCAGCCGGGACCCCTCGAGGTACAATGAGCAGTTCTTC.

This clonotype was observed many times. The chain recombines TRBV5-1 with TRBJ2-2; maybe TRBD1 (5 bases). Trimming took 5 bases from V and 2 from J, leaving 13 bases between them. Germline loops: CDR1 SGHRS, CDR2 YFSETQ. CDR3 length: 15 amino acids. The CDR3 loop reads CASSFPRENTGELFF. In nucleotides, the CDR3 is TGCGCCAGCAGTTTCCCCAGGGAAAACACCGGGGAGCTGTTTTTT.

The chain carries TRBV29-1 and TRBJ2-1, with 9 positions matching TRBD2. The germline CDR1 and CDR2 sequences are SQVTM and ANQGSEA. V shed 0 bases and J 0 bases; nucleotides not matched to a gene: 0. The length of the CDR3 is 15 residues. The CDR3 loop is CSVEELAGSYNEQFF. CDR3 bases: TGCAGCGTTGAAGAACTAGCGGGCTCCTACAATGAGCAGTTCTTC.

Many counts were recorded for this clonotype. In DNA, the CDR3 is TGCACCAGCAGGCAGCGTAAGAGGAAGCGTAAAGACAACAAGTCCACCGGGGAGCTGTTTTTT. Translating it yields CTSRQRKRKRKDNKSTGELFF. The chain is built from TRBV1 and TRBJ2-2. TRBV1 is a pseudogene segment. This CDR3 has 21 residues.

This clonotype was found many times. The chain carries TRBV10-3 and TRBJ1-5; the match to TRBD1 covers 10 bases. Germline V gene lookup returns CDR1 ENHRY and CDR2 SYGVKD. Unmatched junction bases numbered 2, after V lost 10 bases and J lost 5 bases. The length of the CDR3 is 12 residues. CDR3: CATGTGDQPQHF. CDR3 sequence (DNA): TGTGCCACCGGGACAGGGGATCAGCCCCAGCATTTT.

This clonotype was seen at least ten times. The DNA for the CDR3 is TGTGCCAGCAGCTTACAAGGACTAGCGGGAGATGAGCAGTTCTTC. Residues: CASSLQGLAGDEQFF. V and J are TRBV7-3 and TRBJ2-1; 13 bases line up with TRBD2. The J segment lost 8 bases and the V segment lost 2 bases, leaving 3 bases of the junction unmatched. This CDR3 has 15 amino acids. CDR1 and CDR2 from the germline V gene are SGHTA and FQGTGA.

The chain uses TRBV12-3 or TRBV12-4 and TRBJ1-6; D unclear. V lost 4 bases, J lost 7 bases, and 8 bases lay in between. The CDR3 spans 13 residues. CDR3 sequence: CASSSDGNSPLHF. The CDR3 DNA follows: TGTGCCAGCAGTTCTGACGGGAATTCACCCCTCCACTTT.

At least ten counts were recorded for this clonotype. The V and J genes are TRBV7-9 and TRBJ1-1; D possibly corresponds to TRBD1 (5 bases). The germline V gene encodes CDR1 SEHNR and CDR2 FQNEAQ (reference sequence). The CDR3 has 14 amino acids. The V and J ends lost 6 bases and 1 base respectively, with 12 bases between them. CDR3 amino acids: CASRGWDGNTEAFF. DNA of the CDR3: TGTGCCAGCAGGGGATGGGACGGGAACACTGAAGCTTTCTTT.

This clonotype was recorded at least ten times. The chain uses TRBV7-9 and TRBJ2-1; D gene ambiguous. The V and J ends lost 0 bases and 7 bases respectively, with 13 bases between them. CDR1 SEHNR and CDR2 FQNEAQ come from the germline V gene (reference sequence). CDR3 length: 15 residues. The CDR3 DNA reads as TGTGCCAGCAGCTTAGCGCGCACCTCACCGAATGAGCAGTTCTTC. Protein product: CASSLARTSPNEQFF.

This clonotype was observed at least ten times. V is TRBV5-1 and J is TRBJ2-3, with 7 bases fitting TRBD2. This CDR3 has 17 amino acids. J gave up 3 bases and V 1 base, and 11 bases lay outside the gene matches. Germline CDR1 reads SGHRS; CDR2 reads YFSETQ. The DNA for the CDR3 is TGCGCCAGCAGCTTGAGCAGAAGCGGGGAGGGGACAGATACGCAGTATTTT. Residues: CASSLSRSGEGTDTQYF.

The CDR3 sequence: CASRGRIYNEQFF. DNA of the CDR3: TGTGCCAGCAGGGGACGAATCTACAATGAGCAGTTCTTC. V and J are TRBV28 and TRBJ2-1; D may correspond to TRBD1 or TRBD2 (5 bases each). Germline CDR1 reads MDHEN; CDR2 reads SYDVKM. The CDR3 contains 13 residues. V was clipped by 6 bases and J by 3 bases, with 9 bases between them.

The CDR3 DNA reads TGTGCCAGCAGCCGGACTAGCGGTCCCCAAGAGACCCAGTACTTC. The encoded protein is CASSRTSGPQETQYF. This chain links TRBV7-9 with TRBJ2-5, with 10 nucleotides matching TRBD2. V lost 5 bases to trimming and J lost 1 base; unmatched junction nucleotides: 4. The CDR3 consists of 15 residues. Germline V lookup: CDR1 SEHNR, CDR2 FQNEAQ (reference sequence).

The gene calls are TRBV2 and TRBJ2-1; D may match TRBD1 or TRBD2 (5 bases each). CDR3 length equals 14 residues. V was clipped by 4 bases and J by 0 bases, with 7 bases between them. Per the germline V gene, CDR1 is SNHLY and CDR2 is FYNNEI. The CDR3 region has the DNA TGTGCCAGCAGTGCAGGGAGCTCCTACAATGAGCAGTTCTTC. Encoded protein: CASSAGSSYNEQFF.

In this sample, this clonotype turned up many times. This sequence joins TRBV20-1 and TRBJ1-6, with D perhaps TRBD1 (5 bases). The CDR3 totals 15 residues. Trimming left V 3 bases short and J 9 bases short, with 18 bases between. Germline-derived CDR1 and CDR2 are DFQATT and SNEGSKA (reference sequence). The CDR3 here is CSASGGISSASPLHF. In DNA form, the CDR3 reads TGCAGTGCTAGCGGGGGAATATCGTCCGCTTCACCCCTCCACTTT.

This chain connects TRBV5-1 to TRBJ2-4, with D tentatively TRBD2 (6 bases). This CDR3 has 14 residues. V dropped 0 bases and J dropped 9 bases, with 13 bases sitting between them. Germline V gene data show CDR1 as SGHRS and CDR2 as YFSETQ. The CDR3 DNA reads TGCGCCAGCAGCTTGGCCGGCGCGGAGGGCATTCAGTACTTC. Its protein product is CASSLAGAEGIQYF. Complete variable domain (other parts from reference TRBV5-1 and TRBJ2-4): KAGVTQTPRYLIKTRGQQVTLSCSPISGHRSVSWYQQTPGQGLQFLFEYFSETQRNKGNFPGRFSGRQFSNSRSEMNVSTLELGDSALYLCASSLAGAEGIQYFGAGTRLSVL.

This clonotype was found many times. The rearrangement links TRBV7-8 to TRBJ1-6; TRBD1 aligns across 12 bases. CDR3 length: 16 amino acids. V shed 4 bases and J 7 bases; nucleotides not matched to a gene: 5. The germline gives CDR1 SGHVS, CDR2 FQNEAQ. The CDR3 DNA reads as TGTGCCAGCAGCTCGGGACAGGGGGCGAGAAATTCACCCCTCCACTTT. Its translation is CASSSGQGARNSPLHF.

This clonotype was observed a few times. The chain has TRBV3-1 and TRBJ2-5; D call uncertain. The germline V gene encodes CDR1 LGHDT and CDR2 YNNKEL (reference sequence). V lost 4 bases to trimming and J lost 5 bases, with 20 bases between them. CDR3 length equals 16 residues. This CDR3 is CASSLFGLARQETQYF. CDR3 coding DNA: TGTGCCAGCAGCCTATTTGGGCTCGCCAGGCAGGAGACCCAGTACTTC.

The chain combines TRBV7-9 with TRBJ1-2; maybe TRBD1 (5 bases). The CDR3 has 15 residues. V gave up 1 base and J gave up 2 bases, with 11 bases separating them. Germline V gives CDR1 SEHNR, CDR2 FQNEAQ (reference sequence). CDR3 amino acids: CASSLVPGKNYGYTF. The CDR3 DNA is TGTGCCAGCAGCTTAGTGCCAGGGAAGAACTATGGCTACACCTTC.

This clonotype has a handful of counts. The rearrangement links TRBV7-3 to TRBJ2-7; D is possibly TRBD1 (6 bases). V gave up 3 bases and J gave up 6 bases, with 12 bases separating them. There are 13 residues in the CDR3. In germline, CDR1 is SGHTA, CDR2 FQGTGA. The CDR3 DNA follows: TGTGCCAGCAGCTTCGATTACAGGGTCGAGCAGTACTTC. It codes for CASSFDYRVEQYF.

The chain joins TRBV15 to TRBJ2-3, with D perhaps matching TRBD2 (5 bases). Germline CDR1 LNHNV, CDR2 YYDKDF (reference sequence). This CDR3 is built from 15 residues. Trimming pared 4 bases from V and 4 bases from J, leaving 15 bases between. The CDR3 sequence is CATSNIGNYADTQYF. The CDR3 DNA follows: TGTGCCACCAGCAACATCGGGAACTACGCAGATACGCAGTATTTT.

This clonotype was detected only a few times. This chain uses TRBV9 with TRBJ2-7, with 7 bases lining up with TRBD2. V was pared by 0 bases and J by 0 bases, with 6 bases of the junction left unmatched. Germline V CDR1 and CDR2: SGDLS, YYNGEE. The CDR3 is 16 residues long. CDR3 DNA: TGTGCCAGCAGCGTAGAAGTGCTAGCGGACTCCTACGAGCAGTACTTC. Translation gives CASSVEVLADSYEQYF.

This clonotype showed up just a few times. V and J are TRBV4-2 and TRBJ2-7; D is perhaps TRBD1 or TRBD2 (5 bases each). The CDR3 is 14 amino acids. V was trimmed by 1 base and J by 5 bases, leaving 12 bases between them. The germline CDR1 and CDR2 sequences are LGHNA and YNFKEQ. The CDR3 nucleotides are TGTGCCAGCAGCCAAGGGGGGATTTCGAACGAGCAGTACTTC. It codes for CASSQGGISNEQYF.

This clonotype was counted many times. The CDR3 reads CASSPRDRVTYEQYF. The CDR3 DNA reads TGTGCCAGCAGCCCCCGGGACAGGGTAACCTACGAGCAGTACTTC. The chain joins TRBV11-2 to TRBJ2-7, with TRBD1 matching over 9 bases. CDR3 length: 15 amino acids. V was pared by 5 bases and J by 2 bases, with 7 bases of the junction left unmatched. Germline CDR1 is SGHAT and CDR2 is FQNNGV.

A few counts support this clonotype. The chain joins TRBV20-1 to TRBJ2-7, with 13 bases that match TRBD2. CDR1 and CDR2 (germline): DFQATT, SNEGSKA (reference sequence). This CDR3 has 16 residues. V was clipped by 1 base and J by 5 bases; unmatched bases: 8. CDR3 DNA: TGCAGTGCTAGAGGACTAGCGGGAGGAATAACCGACGAGCAGTACTTC. Translation: CSARGLAGGITDEQYF.

This clonotype was recorded at least ten times. The chain employs TRBV5-1 and TRBJ2-1; 11 positions agree with TRBD2. The germline gives CDR1 SGHRS, CDR2 YFSETQ. The CDR3 totals 16 residues. J lost 5 bases, V lost 4 bases, and 8 bases had no gene match. This CDR3 reads CASSHRTSGRHNEQFF. CDR3 bases: TGCGCCAGCAGCCATCGGACTAGCGGGCGCCACAATGAGCAGTTCTTC.